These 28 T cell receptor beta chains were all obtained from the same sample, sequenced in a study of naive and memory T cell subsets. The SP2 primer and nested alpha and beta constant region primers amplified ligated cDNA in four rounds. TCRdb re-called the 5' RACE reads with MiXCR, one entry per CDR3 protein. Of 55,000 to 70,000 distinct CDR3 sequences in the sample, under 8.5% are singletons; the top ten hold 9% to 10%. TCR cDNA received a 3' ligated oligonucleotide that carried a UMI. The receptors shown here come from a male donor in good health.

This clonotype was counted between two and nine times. The CDR3 DNA reads TGCGCCAGCAGCCAGGGGACAGGGGCGGAGACCCAGTACTTC. Translating gives CASSQGTGAETQYF. The chain has TRBV4-1 and TRBJ2-5, with 10 nucleotides matching TRBD1. Germline-derived CDR1 and CDR2 are MGHRA and YSYEKL. This CDR3 is built from 14 residues. J gave up 5 bases and V 3 bases, and 3 bases lay outside the gene matches.

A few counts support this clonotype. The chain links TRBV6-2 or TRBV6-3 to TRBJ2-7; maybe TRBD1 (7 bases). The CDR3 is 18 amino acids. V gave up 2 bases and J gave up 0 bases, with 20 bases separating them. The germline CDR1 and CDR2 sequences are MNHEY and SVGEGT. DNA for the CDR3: TGTGCCAGCAGTTACCCGCCCCGTGGAGGGGGCCTCTCCTACGAGCAGTACTTC. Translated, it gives CASSYPPRGGGLSYEQYF.

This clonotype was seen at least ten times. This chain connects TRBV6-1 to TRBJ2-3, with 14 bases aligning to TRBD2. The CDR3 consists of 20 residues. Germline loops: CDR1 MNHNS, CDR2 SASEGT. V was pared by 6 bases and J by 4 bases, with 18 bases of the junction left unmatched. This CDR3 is CASSQPSIGLAGGWSDTQYF. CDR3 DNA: TGTGCCAGCAGCCAACCATCGATAGGACTAGCGGGGGGATGGTCAGATACGCAGTATTTT.

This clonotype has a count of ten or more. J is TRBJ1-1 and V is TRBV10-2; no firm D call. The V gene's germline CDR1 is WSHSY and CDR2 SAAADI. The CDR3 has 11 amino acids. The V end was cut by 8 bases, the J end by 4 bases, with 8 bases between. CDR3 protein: CASRVGTEAFF. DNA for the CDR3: TGCGCCAGCCGCGTGGGCACTGAAGCTTTCTTT.

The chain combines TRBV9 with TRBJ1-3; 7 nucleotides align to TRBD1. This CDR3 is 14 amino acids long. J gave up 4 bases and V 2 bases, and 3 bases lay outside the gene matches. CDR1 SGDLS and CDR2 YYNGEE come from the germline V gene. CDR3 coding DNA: TGTGCCAGCAGCGTCGACAGGGTAGGAAACACCATATATTTT. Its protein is CASSVDRVGNTIYF. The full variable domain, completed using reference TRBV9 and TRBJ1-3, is DSGVTQTPKHLITATGQRVTLRCSPRSGDLSVYWYQQSLDQGLQFLIQYYNGEERAKGNILERFSAQQFPDLHSELNLSSLELGDSALYFCASSVDRVGNTIYFGEGSWLTVV.

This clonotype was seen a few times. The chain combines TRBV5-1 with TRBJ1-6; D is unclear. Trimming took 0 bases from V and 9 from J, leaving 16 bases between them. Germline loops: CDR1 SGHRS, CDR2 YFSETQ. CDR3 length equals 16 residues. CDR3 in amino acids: CASSLALLALGSPLHF. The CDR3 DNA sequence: TGCGCCAGCAGCTTGGCCCTTCTGGCGTTAGGTTCACCCCTCCACTTT.

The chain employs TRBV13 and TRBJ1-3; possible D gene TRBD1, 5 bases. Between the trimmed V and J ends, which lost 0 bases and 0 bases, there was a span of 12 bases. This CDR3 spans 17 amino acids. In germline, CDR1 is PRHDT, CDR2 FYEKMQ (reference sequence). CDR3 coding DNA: TGTGCCAGCAGCTTAGGAGGCTTCAGGGCCTCTGGAAACACCATATATTTT. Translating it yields CASSLGGFRASGNTIYF.

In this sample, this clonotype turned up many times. CDR3 coding DNA: TGCGCCAGCAGCTTGGGTTTGGAGATGGGAGCTTTCTTT. Protein product: CASSLGLEMGAFF. This sequence joins TRBV5-1 and TRBJ1-1; unclear D gene. The CDR3 consists of 13 residues. The V gene's germline CDR1 is SGHRS and CDR2 YFSETQ. Trimming took off 0 bases at V and 10 bases at J, with 13 bases between the two ends.

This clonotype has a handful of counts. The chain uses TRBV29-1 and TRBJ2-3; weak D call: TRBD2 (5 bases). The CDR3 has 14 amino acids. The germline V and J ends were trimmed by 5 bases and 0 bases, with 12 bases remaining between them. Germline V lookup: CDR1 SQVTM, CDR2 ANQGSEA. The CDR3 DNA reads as TGCAGCGTTCGTCGGGGAACTAGCACAGATACGCAGTATTTT. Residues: CSVRRGTSTDTQYF.

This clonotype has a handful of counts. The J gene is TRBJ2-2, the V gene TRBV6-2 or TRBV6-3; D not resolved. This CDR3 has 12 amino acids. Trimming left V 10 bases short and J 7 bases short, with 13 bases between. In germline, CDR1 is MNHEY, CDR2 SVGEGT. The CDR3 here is CATRPVGGELFF. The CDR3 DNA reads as TGTGCCACCCGCCCCGTGGGCGGGGAGCTGTTTTTT.

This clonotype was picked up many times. The CDR3: CSARGSVMNTEAFF. As DNA, the CDR3 is TGCAGTGCTAGAGGGTCAGTCATGAACACTGAAGCTTTCTTT. The V and J genes are TRBV20-1 and TRBJ1-1; D unresolved. The germline V and J ends were trimmed by 1 base and 0 bases, with 9 bases remaining between them. Germline CDR1 and CDR2: DFQATT and SNEGSKA (reference sequence). The CDR3 runs 14 residues.

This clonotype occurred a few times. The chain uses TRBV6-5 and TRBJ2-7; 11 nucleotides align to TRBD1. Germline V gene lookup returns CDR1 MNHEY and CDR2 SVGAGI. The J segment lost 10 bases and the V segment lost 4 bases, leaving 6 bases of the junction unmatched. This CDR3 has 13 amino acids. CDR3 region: CASSFLDRGQQYF. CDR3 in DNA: TGTGCCAGCAGTTTCTTGGACAGGGGGCAACAGTACTTC.

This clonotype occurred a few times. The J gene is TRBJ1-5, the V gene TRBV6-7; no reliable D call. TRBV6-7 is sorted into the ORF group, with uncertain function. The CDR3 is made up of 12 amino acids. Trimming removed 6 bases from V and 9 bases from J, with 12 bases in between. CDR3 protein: CASSFFIGPQHF. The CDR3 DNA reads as TGTGCCAGCAGCTTTTTTATCGGGCCCCAGCATTTT.

DNA of the CDR3: TGTGCCAGCAGTCTGGGACTAGCGGCCACCTACGAGCAGTACTTC. Its protein product is CASSLGLAATYEQYF. The gene calls are TRBV5-6 and TRBJ2-7, with 11 bases matching TRBD2. This CDR3 has 15 residues. The V segment lost 5 bases and the J segment 2 bases; nucleotides outside the gene matches: 6. Germline V CDR1 and CDR2: SGHDT, YYEEEE.

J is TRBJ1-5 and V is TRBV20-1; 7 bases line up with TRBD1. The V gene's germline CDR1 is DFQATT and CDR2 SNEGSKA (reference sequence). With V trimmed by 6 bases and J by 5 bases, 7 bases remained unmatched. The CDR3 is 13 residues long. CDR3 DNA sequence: TGCAGTGCCCTTACAGGGGATGATCAGCCCCAGCATTTT. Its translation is CSALTGDDQPQHF.

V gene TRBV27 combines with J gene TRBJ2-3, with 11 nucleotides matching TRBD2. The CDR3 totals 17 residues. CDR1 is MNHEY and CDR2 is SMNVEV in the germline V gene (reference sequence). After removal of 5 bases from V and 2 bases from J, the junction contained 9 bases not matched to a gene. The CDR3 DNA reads TGTGCCAGCAGTCTTTTCCCTAGCGGGGGGTACACAGATACGCAGTATTTT. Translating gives CASSLFPSGGYTDTQYF.

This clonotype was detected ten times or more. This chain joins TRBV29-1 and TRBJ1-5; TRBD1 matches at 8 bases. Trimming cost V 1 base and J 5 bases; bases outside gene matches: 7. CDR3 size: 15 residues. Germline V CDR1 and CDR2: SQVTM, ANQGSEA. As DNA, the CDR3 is TGCAGCGTTGAAGGTCGACAGGGGCACGATCAGCCCCAGCATTTT. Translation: CSVEGRQGHDQPQHF.

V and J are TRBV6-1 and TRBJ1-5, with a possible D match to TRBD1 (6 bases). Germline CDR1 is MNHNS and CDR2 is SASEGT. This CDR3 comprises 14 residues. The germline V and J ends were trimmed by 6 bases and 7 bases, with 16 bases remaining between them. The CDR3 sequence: CASSALQGTQPQHF. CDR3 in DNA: TGTGCCAGCAGCGCCCTACAGGGAACGCAGCCCCAGCATTTT.

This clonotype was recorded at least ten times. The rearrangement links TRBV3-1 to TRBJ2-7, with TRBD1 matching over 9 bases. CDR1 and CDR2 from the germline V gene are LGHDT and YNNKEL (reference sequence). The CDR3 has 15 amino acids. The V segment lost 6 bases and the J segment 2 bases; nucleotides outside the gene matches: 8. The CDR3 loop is CASRSAGQGTYEQYF. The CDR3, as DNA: TGTGCCAGCAGGAGCGCTGGACAGGGGACCTACGAGCAGTACTTC.

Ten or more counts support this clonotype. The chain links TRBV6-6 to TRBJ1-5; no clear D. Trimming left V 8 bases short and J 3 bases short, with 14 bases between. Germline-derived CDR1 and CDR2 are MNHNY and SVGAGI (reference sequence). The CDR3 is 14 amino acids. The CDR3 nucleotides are TGTGCCAGCTCCGACCAGACTTCCAATCAGCCCCAGCATTTT. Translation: CASSDQTSNQPQHF.

CDR3 DNA: TGTGCCAGTAGTACATTACAGGGGCCTACCTACGAGCAGTACTTC. It encodes CASSTLQGPTYEQYF. This rearrangement joins TRBV19 to TRBJ2-7; 7 bases match TRBD1. The trim removed 4 bases at V and 2 bases at J, leaving 8 bases unmatched. Germline V CDR1 and CDR2: LNHDA, SQIVND (reference sequence). This CDR3 contains 15 residues. Drawing the rest from reference TRBV19 and TRBJ2-7, the complete variable domain is DGGITQSPKYLFRKEGQNVTLSCEQNLNHDAMYWYRQDPGQGLRLIYYSQIVNDFQKGDIAEGYSVSREKKESFPLTVTSAQKNPTAFYLCASSTLQGPTYEQYFGPGTRLTVT.

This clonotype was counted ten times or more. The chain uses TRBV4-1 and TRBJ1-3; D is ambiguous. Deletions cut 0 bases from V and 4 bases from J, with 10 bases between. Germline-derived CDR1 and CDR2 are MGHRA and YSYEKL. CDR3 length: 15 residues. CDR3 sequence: CASSQDIASGNTIYF. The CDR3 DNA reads TGCGCCAGCAGCCAAGATATTGCTTCCGGAAACACCATATATTTT.

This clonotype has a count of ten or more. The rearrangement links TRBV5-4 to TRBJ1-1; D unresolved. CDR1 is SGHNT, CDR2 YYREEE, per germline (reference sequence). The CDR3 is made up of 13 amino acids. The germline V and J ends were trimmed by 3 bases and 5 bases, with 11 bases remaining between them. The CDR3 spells CASSWGKATEAFF. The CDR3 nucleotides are TGTGCCAGCAGCTGGGGAAAGGCGACTGAAGCTTTCTTT.

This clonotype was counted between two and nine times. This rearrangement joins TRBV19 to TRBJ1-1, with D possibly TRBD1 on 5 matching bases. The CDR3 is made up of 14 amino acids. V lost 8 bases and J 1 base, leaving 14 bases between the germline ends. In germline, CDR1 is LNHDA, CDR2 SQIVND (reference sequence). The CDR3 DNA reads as TGTGCCAGTTCGGGACGCCAAGGGAACACTGAAGCTTTCTTT. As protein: CASSGRQGNTEAFF.

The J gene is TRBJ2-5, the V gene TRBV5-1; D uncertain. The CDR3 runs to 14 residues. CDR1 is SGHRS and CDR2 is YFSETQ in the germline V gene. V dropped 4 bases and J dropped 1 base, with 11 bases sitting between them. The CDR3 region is CASSPEPPQETQYF. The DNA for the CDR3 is TGCGCCAGCAGCCCGGAGCCCCCCCAAGAGACCCAGTACTTC.

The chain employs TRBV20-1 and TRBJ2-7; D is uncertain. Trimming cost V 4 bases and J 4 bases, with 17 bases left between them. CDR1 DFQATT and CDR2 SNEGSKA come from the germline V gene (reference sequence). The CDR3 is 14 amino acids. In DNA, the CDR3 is TGCAGTGCTAAGCCCCGGCACGAGTGGTACGAGCAGTACTTC. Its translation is CSAKPRHEWYEQYF.

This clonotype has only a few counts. CDR3 nucleotides: TGTGCCAGCAGCACAGGACTAGCGGGGGCCTACGAGCAGTACTTC. Translating it yields CASSTGLAGAYEQYF. This rearrangement joins TRBV9 to TRBJ2-7; 13 bases align to TRBD2. CDR1 and CDR2 (germline): SGDLS, YYNGEE. The CDR3 is 15 residues long. J was trimmed by 2 bases and V by 4 bases; bases with no gene match: 3.

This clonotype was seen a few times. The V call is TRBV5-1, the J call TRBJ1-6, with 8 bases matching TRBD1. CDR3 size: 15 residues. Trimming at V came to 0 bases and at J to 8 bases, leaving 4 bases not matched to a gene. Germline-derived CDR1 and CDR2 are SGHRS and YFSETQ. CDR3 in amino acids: CASSLEAGGDSPLHF. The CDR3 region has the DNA TGCGCCAGCAGCTTGGAAGCAGGGGGCGATTCACCCCTCCACTTT.